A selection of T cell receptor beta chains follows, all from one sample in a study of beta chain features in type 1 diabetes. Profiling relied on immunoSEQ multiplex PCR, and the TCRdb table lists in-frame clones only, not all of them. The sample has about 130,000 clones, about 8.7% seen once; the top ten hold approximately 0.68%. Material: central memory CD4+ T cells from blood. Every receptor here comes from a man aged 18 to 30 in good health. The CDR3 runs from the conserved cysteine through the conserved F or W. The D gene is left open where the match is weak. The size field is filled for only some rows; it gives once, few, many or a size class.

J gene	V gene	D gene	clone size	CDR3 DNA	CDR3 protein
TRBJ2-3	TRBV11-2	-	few	TGTGCCAGCAGCTTAGATCGAGTCGATACGCAGTATTTT	CASSLDRVDTQYF
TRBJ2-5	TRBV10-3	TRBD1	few	TGTGCCATCAGGGGACAGGACGAGACCCAGTACTTC	CAIRGQDETQYF
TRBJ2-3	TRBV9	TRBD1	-	TGTGCCAGCAGCTCTCAAGGGGGACAGGGCACAGATACGCAGTATTTT	CASSSQGGQGTDTQYF
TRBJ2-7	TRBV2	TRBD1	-	TGTGCCAGCAGCGGGACAGGGGTTATCGAGCAGTACTTC	CASSGTGVIEQYF
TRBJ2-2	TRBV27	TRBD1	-	TGTGCCAGCAGTTTGAGGAGGACAGGGGAGACCGGGGAGCTGTTTTTT	CASSLRRTGETGELFF
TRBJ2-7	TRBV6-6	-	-	TGTGCCAGCAGTTACGACGGACAGCCCACCTACGAGCAGTACTTC	CASSYDGQPTYEQYF
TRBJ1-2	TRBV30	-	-	TGTGCCTGGAGTTTGGAACAACTATTTAACTATGGCTACACCTTC	CAWSLEQLFNYGYTF
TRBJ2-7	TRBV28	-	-	TGTGCCAGCAGTCCATTCTTCGGGGTCCGCGAGCAGTACTTC	CASSPFFGVREQYF
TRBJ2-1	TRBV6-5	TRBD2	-	TGTGCCAGCAGTTACTCGGGGACTAGCGGGTACAATGAGCAGTTCTTC	CASSYSGTSGYNEQFF
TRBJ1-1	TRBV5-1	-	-	TGCGCCAGCAGCCTGGGGGGAGGTGGGGCTGAAGCTTTCTTT	CASSLGGGGAEAFF
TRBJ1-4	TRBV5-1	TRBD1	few	TGCGCCAGCAGCTTGGACAGGGGAGAGGAAAAACTGTTTTTT	CASSLDRGEEKLFF
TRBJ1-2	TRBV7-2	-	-	TGTGCCAGCAGCTTTGGGCTGTCCTATGGCTACACCTTC	CASSFGLSYGYTF
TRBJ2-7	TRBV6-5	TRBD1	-	TGTGCCAGCAGTCGAAGGACAGGGGCGATCTACGAGCAGTACTTC	CASSRRTGAIYEQYF
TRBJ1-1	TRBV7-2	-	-	TGTGCCAGCAGCCTAATGAACACTGAAGCTTTCTTT	CASSLMNTEAFF
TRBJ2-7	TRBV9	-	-	TGTGCCGGCAGCGTAGACCCAGTCCCCTACGAGCAGTACTTC	CAGSVDPVPYEQYF
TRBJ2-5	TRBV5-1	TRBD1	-	TGCGCCAGCAGCTTTCAGGGGGACCGAGAGACCCAGTACTTC	CASSFQGDRETQYF
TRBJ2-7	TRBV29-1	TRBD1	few	TGCAGCGTTGAAGAGGACAGGGGCTCCTACGAGCAGTACTTC	CSVEEDRGSYEQYF
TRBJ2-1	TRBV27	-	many	TGTGCCAGCAGCGGGATCAGTGAGAAGCCTGGCAATGAGCAGTTCTTC	CASSGISEKPGNEQFF
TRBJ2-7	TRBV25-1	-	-	TGTGCCAGCAGCGCAAACAACAGGGCTTCCTACGAGCAGTACTTC	CASSANNRASYEQYF
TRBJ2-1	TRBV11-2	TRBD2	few	TGTGCCAGCATCTCCAAAGGAGGGGCGGGGGGAGGTTCCTACAATGAGCAGTTCTTC	CASISKGGAGGGSYNEQFF
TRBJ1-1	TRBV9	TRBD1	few	TGTGCCAGCAGCGCGGCAGGGGGTCTTCCGGGAACTGAAGCTTTCTTT	CASSAAGGLPGTEAFF
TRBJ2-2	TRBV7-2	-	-	TGTGCCAGCAGCTTAGGGGGGCTAGCGAACACCGGGGAGCTGTTTTTT	CASSLGGLANTGELFF
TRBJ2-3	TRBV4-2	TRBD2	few	TGTGCCAGCAGCCAAACGCTAGCGGGGAGCACAGATACGCAGTATTTT	CASSQTLAGSTDTQYF
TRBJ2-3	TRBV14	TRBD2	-	TGTGCCAGCAGCCAAAGGCTAGCGGGGGGGAGAGCAGATACGCAGTATTTT	CASSQRLAGGRADTQYF
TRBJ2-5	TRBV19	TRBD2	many	TGTGCCAGTAGTAAGACCCCGGGGGGGCCGGAGACCCAGTACTTC	CASSKTPGGPETQYF